This T cell receptor (beta chain) was identified in a study of Graves' ophthalmopathy and Graves' hyperthyroidism. This clonotype has more than one count but fewer than ten. What it binds is not known. The CDR3 totals 17 residues. V was trimmed by 0 bases and J by 7 bases, leaving 18 bases between them. The germline V gene encodes CDR1 LNHNV and CDR2 YYDKDF (reference sequence). Points from the study as a whole: Sensitivity of approximately 90% and specificity of almost 83% were achieved when a 13-signature model separated ophthalmopathy from stable hyperthyroidism.

RNA transcripts yielded amplified TCR beta CDR3 regions. An initial RT-PCR round employing HTBI primers preceded a second-round multiplex PCR. TCRdb reprocessed the multiplex PCR reads with MiXCR, giving one entry per CDR3 protein. The sample carries around 1,200,000 distinct CDR3 sequences, about 40% recorded once. The sequenced material came from peripheral blood or thyroid tissue (not recorded which). This TCR was recovered from an adult man with Graves' hyperthyroidism. J is TRBJ2-2 and V is TRBV15, with D perhaps TRBD2 (6 bases). CDR3 coding DNA: TGTGCCACCAGCAGAGATTTGACCAGCGTGGAGGGCGGGGAGCTGTTTTTT. Its protein is CATSRDLTSVEGGELFF.